This record concerns one T cell receptor beta chain sequence. Antigen specificity is unknown. Method: immunoSEQ multiplex PCR; TCRdb's copy keeps in-frame clones and lacks some. Here the sample spans 410,000 or so clones, around 92% being singletons. The data stem from a study of Ad26.COV2.S vaccination and SARS-CoV-2 variants. Looking at the study overall: The trial was COV1001 and the donor's arm was Ad26.COV2.S.

Germline lookup yields CDR1 SGHNT and CDR2 YYREEE (reference sequence). The V end was cut by 0 bases, the J end by 1 base, with 10 bases between. The CDR3 loop spans 15 amino acids. Findings and limits, study-wide: Vaccine recipients posted higher spike-specific TCR breadth than their placebo counterparts.

Treatment meaning: 19 received Ad26.COV2.S at low or high dose, single or two shots; about 5 received placebo; per-sample allocation not given. Sampling happened 63 days after the first vaccine or placebo injection. A Boston donor was an adult aged 18-55 years. The chain couples TRBV5-4 to TRBJ1-1; no firm D call. The sample consisted of peripheral blood, taken in a trial of Ad26.COV2.S vaccine versus placebo. The clonotype comes from a person aged 18-60 years who received the Ad26.COV2.S COVID-19 vaccine or a placebo. CDR3 amino acids: CASSLAAGPNTEAFF. Here the CDR3 DNA reads TGTGCCAGCAGCTTGGCCGCAGGACCGAACACTGAAGCTTTCTTT.